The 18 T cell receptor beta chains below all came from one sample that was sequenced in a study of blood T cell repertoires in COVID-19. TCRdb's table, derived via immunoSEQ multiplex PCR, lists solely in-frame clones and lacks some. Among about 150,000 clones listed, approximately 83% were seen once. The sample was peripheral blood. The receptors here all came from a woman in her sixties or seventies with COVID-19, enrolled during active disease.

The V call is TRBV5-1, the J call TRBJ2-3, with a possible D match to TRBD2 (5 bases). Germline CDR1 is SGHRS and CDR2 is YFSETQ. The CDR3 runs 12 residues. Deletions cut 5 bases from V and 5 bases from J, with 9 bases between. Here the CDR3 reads CASSRDRDTQYF. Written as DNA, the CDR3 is TGCGCCAGCAGTCGGGATCGAGATACGCAGTATTTT.

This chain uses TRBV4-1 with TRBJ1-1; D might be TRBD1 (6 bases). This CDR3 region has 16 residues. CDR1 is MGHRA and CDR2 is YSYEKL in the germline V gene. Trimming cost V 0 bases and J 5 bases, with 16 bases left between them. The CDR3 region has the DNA TGCGCCAGCAGCCAAGACGAATACAGGGTTAAGACTGAAGCTTTCTTT. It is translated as CASSQDEYRVKTEAFF.

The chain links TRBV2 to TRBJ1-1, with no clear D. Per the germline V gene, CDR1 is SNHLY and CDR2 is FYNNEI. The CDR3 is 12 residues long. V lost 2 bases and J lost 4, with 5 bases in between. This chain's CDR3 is CASSEFSTEAFF. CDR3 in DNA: TGTGCCAGCAGTGAATTTAGCACTGAAGCTTTCTTT.

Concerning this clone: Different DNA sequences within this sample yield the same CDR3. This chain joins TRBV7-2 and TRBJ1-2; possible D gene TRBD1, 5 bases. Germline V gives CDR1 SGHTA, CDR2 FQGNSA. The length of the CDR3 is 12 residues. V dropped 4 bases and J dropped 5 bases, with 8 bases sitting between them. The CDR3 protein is CASSSQGYGYTF. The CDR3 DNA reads TGTGCCAGCAGCTCCCAGGGTTATGGCTACACCTTC.

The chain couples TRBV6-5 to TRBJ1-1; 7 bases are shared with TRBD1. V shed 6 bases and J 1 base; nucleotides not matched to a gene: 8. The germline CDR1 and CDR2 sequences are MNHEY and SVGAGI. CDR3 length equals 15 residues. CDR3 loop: CASRSDRVGNTEAFF. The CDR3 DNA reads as TGTGCCAGCAGAAGCGACAGGGTTGGGAACACTGAAGCTTTCTTT.

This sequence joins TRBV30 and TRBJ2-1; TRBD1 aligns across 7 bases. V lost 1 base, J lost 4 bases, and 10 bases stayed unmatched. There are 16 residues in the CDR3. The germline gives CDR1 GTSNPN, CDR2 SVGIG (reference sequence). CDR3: CAWSALGRGLYNEQFF. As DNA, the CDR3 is TGTGCCTGGAGTGCCCTAGGCAGGGGGTTGTACAATGAGCAGTTCTTC.

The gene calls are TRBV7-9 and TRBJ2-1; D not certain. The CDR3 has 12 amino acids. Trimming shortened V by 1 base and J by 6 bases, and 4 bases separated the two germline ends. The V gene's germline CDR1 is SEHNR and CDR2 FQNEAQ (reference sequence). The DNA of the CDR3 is TGTGCCAGCAGCTTAGTCGGCAATGAGCAGTTCTTC. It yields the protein CASSLVGNEQFF.

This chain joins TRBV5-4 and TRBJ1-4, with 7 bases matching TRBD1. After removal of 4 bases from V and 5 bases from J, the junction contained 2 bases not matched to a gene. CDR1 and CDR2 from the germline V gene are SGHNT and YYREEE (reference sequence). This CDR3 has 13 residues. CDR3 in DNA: TGTGCCAGCAGCGAGGGACAGAATGAAAAACTGTTTTTT. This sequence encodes CASSEGQNEKLFF.

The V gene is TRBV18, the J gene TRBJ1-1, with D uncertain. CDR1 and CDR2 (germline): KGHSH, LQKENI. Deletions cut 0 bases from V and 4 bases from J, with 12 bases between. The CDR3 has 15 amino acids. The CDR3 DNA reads TGTGCCAGCTCACCACCGAGTATCCGGTTCACTGAAGCTTTCTTT. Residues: CASSPPSIRFTEAFF.

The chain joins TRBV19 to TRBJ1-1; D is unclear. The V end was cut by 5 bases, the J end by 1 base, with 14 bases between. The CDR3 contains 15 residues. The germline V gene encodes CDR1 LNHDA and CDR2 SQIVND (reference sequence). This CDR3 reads CASSSPTLRNTEAFF. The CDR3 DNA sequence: TGTGCCAGTAGTTCCCCGACATTAAGGAACACTGAAGCTTTCTTT.

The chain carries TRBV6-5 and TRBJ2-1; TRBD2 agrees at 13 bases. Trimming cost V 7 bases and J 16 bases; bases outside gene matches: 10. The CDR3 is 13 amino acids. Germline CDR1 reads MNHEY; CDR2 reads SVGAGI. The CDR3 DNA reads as TGTGCCAGCAACTTACTAGCGGGAGGGCCTGCATTCTTC. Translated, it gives CASNLLAGGPAFF.

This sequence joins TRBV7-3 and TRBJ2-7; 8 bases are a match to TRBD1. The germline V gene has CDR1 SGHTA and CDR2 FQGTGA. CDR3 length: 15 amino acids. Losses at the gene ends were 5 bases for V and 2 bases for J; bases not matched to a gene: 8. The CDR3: CASSKGGTGAYEQYF. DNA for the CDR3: TGTGCCAGCAGCAAAGGGGGGACAGGAGCCTACGAGCAGTACTTC.

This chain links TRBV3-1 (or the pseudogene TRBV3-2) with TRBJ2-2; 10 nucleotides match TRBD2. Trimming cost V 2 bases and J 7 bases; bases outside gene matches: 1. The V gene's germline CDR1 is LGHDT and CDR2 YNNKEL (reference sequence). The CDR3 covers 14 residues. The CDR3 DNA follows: TGTGCCAGCAGCCAACTAGCGGGAGACGGGGAGCTGTTTTTT. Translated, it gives CASSQLAGDGELFF.

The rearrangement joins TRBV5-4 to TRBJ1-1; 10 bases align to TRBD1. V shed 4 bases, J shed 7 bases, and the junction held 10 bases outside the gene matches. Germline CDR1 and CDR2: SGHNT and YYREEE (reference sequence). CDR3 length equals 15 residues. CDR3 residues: CASSPRQGATNEAFF. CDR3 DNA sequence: TGTGCCAGCAGCCCGCGACAGGGGGCGACGAATGAAGCTTTCTTT.

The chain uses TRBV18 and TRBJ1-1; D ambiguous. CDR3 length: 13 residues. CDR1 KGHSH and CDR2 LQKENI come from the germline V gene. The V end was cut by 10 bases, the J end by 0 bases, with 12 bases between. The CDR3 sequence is CATREGLNTEAFF. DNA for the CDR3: TGTGCCACCCGGGAGGGTCTGAACACTGAAGCTTTCTTT.

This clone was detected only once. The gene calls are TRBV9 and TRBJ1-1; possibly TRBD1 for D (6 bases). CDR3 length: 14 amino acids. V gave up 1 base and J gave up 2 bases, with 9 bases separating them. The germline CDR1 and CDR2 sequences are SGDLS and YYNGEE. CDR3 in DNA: TGTGCCAGCAGCGTAAAAGGGGGAAACACTGAAGCTTTCTTT. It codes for CASSVKGGNTEAFF. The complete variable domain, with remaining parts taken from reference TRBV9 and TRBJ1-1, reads DSGVTQTPKHLITATGQRVTLRCSPRSGDLSVYWYQQSLDQGLQFLIQYYNGEERAKGNILERFSAQQFPDLHSELNLSSLELGDSALYFCASSVKGGNTEAFFGQGTRLTVV.

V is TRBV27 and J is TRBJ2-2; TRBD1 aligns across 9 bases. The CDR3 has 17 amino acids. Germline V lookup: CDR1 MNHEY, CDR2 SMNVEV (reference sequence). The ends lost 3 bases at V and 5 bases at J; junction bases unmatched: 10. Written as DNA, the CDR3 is TGTGCCAGCAGTTTTGGGACAGGGCCTCTTAGGACCGGGGAGCTGTTTTTT. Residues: CASSFGTGPLRTGELFF.

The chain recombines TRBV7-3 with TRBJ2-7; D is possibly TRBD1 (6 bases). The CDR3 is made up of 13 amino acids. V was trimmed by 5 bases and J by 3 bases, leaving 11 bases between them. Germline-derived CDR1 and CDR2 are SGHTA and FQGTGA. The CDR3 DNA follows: TGTGCCAGCAGCATACAGGGCGGCTACGAGCAGTACTTC. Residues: CASSIQGGYEQYF.